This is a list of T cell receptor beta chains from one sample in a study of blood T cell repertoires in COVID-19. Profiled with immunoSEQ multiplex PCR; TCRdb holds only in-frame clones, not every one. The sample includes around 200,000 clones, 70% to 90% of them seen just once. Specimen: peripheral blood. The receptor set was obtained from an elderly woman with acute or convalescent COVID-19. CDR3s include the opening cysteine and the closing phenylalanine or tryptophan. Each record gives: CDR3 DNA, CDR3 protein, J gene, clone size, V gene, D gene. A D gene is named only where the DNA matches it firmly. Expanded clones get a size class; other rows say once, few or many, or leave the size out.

CDR3 DNA: TGTGCCAGCAGCTTTTTTTTGGGGCGAACGACGGACAGGAATCAGCCCCAGCATTTT
CDR3 protein: CASSFFLGRTTDRNQPQHF
J gene: TRBJ1-5
clone size: .
V gene: TRBV5-8
D gene: TRBD1

CDR3 DNA: TGTGCCACCAGCAGAGACCGAGACAGGAACACTGAAGCTTTCTTT
CDR3 protein: CATSRDRDRNTEAFF
J gene: TRBJ1-1
clone size: once
V gene: TRBV15
D gene: .

CDR3 DNA: TGTGCCACCAGTGGGCGGTTGGAGCCAACCTACGAGCAGTACTTC
CDR3 protein: CATSGRLEPTYEQYF
J gene: TRBJ2-7
clone size: .
V gene: TRBV24-1
D gene: .

CDR3 DNA: TGTGCCAGCACCTGGACAGTGAACACTGAAGCTTTCTTT
CDR3 protein: CASTWTVNTEAFF
J gene: TRBJ1-1
clone size: .
V gene: TRBV12-3/TRBV12-4
D gene: .

CDR3 DNA: TGCGCCAGCAGCTTACAGGGAACGAGCACAGATACGCAGTATTTT
CDR3 protein: CASSLQGTSTDTQYF
J gene: TRBJ2-3
clone size: once
V gene: TRBV5-1
D gene: .

CDR3 DNA: TGTGCCAGCAGTTTGAAGGGGGTGTTATACGAGCAGTACTTC
CDR3 protein: CASSLKGVLYEQYF
J gene: TRBJ2-7
clone size: .
V gene: TRBV27
D gene: .

CDR3 DNA: TGTGCCACCAGTGATCTACAGGGCCCCGATACGCAGTATTTT
CDR3 protein: CATSDLQGPDTQYF
J gene: TRBJ2-3
clone size: .
V gene: TRBV24-1
D gene: .

CDR3 DNA: TGTGCCAGCAGCGTAGTGGTAGCGGGATCCAATGAGCAGTTCTTC
CDR3 protein: CASSVVVAGSNEQFF
J gene: TRBJ2-1
clone size: .
V gene: TRBV9
D gene: TRBD2

CDR3 DNA: TGTGCCAGCAGTGAATTACAGGGGGCGAGCTATAATTCACCCCTCCACTTT
CDR3 protein: CASSELQGASYNSPLHF
J gene: TRBJ1-6
clone size: .
V gene: TRBV6-1
D gene: TRBD1

CDR3 DNA: TGTGCCAGCAGGAGAGCGTCCTACAATGAGCAGTTCTTC
CDR3 protein: CASRRASYNEQFF
J gene: TRBJ2-1
clone size: .
V gene: TRBV28
D gene: .

CDR3 DNA: TGTGCCAGCTCATTGGGACAGGGGGAGACCCAGTACTTC
CDR3 protein: CASSLGQGETQYF
J gene: TRBJ2-5
clone size: .
V gene: TRBV18
D gene: TRBD1

CDR3 DNA: TGTGCCAGCAGCGTTGCAGGGGTTGATGAGCAGTACTTC
CDR3 protein: CASSVAGVDEQYF
J gene: TRBJ2-7
clone size: .
V gene: TRBV9
D gene: .

CDR3 DNA: TGTGCCAGCAGTGACTCACTAGCGGGAGATCGTAATGAGCAGTTCTTC
CDR3 protein: CASSDSLAGDRNEQFF
J gene: TRBJ2-1
clone size: .
V gene: TRBV2
D gene: TRBD2

CDR3 DNA: TGTGCCAGCAGTTCCGGGATTTTCTCTGGAAACACCATATATTTT
CDR3 protein: CASSSGIFSGNTIYF
J gene: TRBJ1-3
clone size: .
V gene: TRBV28
D gene: .